This T cell receptor beta chain is drawn from a study of T-cell reconstitution after alpha-beta-depleted transplantation in children. Study results and caveats: Fresh T-cell production supplied most of the T-cell counts and diversity seen one year after transplant. At around two months after transplant, the alpha-beta T cells were reportedly derived from several hundred expanded clones that came from non-depleted graft cells.

Germline assignment: CDR1 DFQATT and CDR2 SNEGSKA (reference sequence). Trimming stripped 6 bases from V and 5 bases from J, with 20 bases between. The CDR3 loop spans 14 amino acids. As for this clonotype: Its antigen is as yet unknown.

Preparation of the TCRbeta library involved a method that used unique molecular identifiers. TCRdb ran MiXCR on the PCR reads and lists one entry per CDR3 protein. The sample includes under 750,000 distinct CDR3 sequences, roughly 23% of them seen just once. The V call is TRBV20-1, the J call TRBJ2-7; D may be TRBD2 (6 bases). Sequenced here: PBMCs, mostly from graft donor cells, sampled 360 days after TCRalphabeta/CD19-depleted stem cell transplant. The origin of this receptor is a boy younger than two who had a stem cell transplant for acute myeloid leukemia, so the T cells may come from the graft donor. The CDR3 coding sequence is TGCAGTGCACGGAAGGGACTCCTCGTGGACGAGCAGTACTTC. It encodes CSARKGLLVDEQYF.